This TCR beta chain was captured in a study of T cell responses to AZD1222 COVID-19 vaccine (dated by TCRdb to the early 2020s). Concerning the study at large: Because spike-specific TCR depth and breadth did not differ between the two schedules, AZD1222 recipients who got a second dose at roughly 4 weeks were pooled with those who got a second dose at roughly 12 weeks. Trial participants were enrolled by age into 18-55, 56-69 and 70-plus year subgroups, with approximately 150, 30 and 60 TCR-sequenced participants respectively. A total of roughly 240 trial participants underwent TCR sequencing, of whom about 210 received two doses of AZD1222 and some 25 received two doses of the MenACWY control vaccine.

As encoded in the germline V gene, CDR1 is SNHLY while CDR2 is FYNNEI. Trimmed from V: 6 bases; trimmed from J: 5 bases; junction bases lacking a gene match: 10. There are 15 amino acids in the CDR3, from cysteine to phenylalanine inclusive. Only the CDR3 part of the read is kept: 45 bases, read in frame from the first base. What the time point label conveys for this sample: baseline before first vaccination. Samples from vaccinated people were obtained from the UK trials COV001 and COV002, which included a single-blind randomized controlled phase 2/3 trial of AZD1222 (ChAdOx1 nCoV-19) in healthy adults. For TCRbeta chain sequencing, PBMC samples were collected from trial participants at day 0 and at day 28 after the second dose. Of note for this clone: What this receptor recognizes is not known. The record has no base qualities; no much larger clone is one base away.

The CDR3 regions of human TCRbeta chains were subjected to immunosequencing. The original pipeline was this. TCRs in the repertoires were compared against a reference library of SARS-CoV-2-specific TCRs that had been generated with the MIRA antigen-specificity platform. Breadth was defined as the fraction of unique TCRs that were SARS-CoV-2-associated, and depth was defined as the fraction of total T cells that were SARS-CoV-2-associated. Using the MIRA data, every spike-specific TCR was mapped to the spike region that the TCR reacted to and assigned to either a CD4 or a CD8 class. Log10-transformed breadth and depth values were compared by one-way ANOVA with Sidak's multiple comparisons tests. TCRdb retrieved this table from immuneACCESS and kept in-frame rearrangements only. Not all clones are present; in checked studies, unresolved V genes account for under half, and no reason is known for the remainder. For V, J and clone size, that table is used; D and trimming come from the DNA. Within this sample are 120,000 or so clones, with over 75% of them counted one time only. Of the sample, about 4.6% is held by the ten largest clones.

The full study reports these points: Participants were mostly white British, with more females than males. The authors suggested clonal diversity may have been underestimated. The whole spike protein was spanned by vaccine-associated CD4 TCRs, and dominant responses were seen in regions 160-218 and 743-854. In the small 56-69-year group, the increase in depth fell short of significance, most likely because of low power. After two AZD1222 doses, spike-specific TCR breadth and depth were significantly higher than at day 0 and than in MenACWY recipients. Conclusions about previously exposed vaccinees are limited because only six or seven AZD1222 recipients were SARS-CoV-2 seropositive at baseline. Because no day 14 peak-response samples were available, the repertoires could be characterized only after the peak T cell response. Reportedly, close to half of the unique spike-specific TCRs recognized epitopes lying outside the regions that are mutated in the B.1.351 and B.1.1.7 variants.

The sample was peripheral blood, taken on day 0 of AZD1222 vaccination. The TCR comes from an adult in good health. The sequence is built from TRBV2 and TRBJ1-5, and 7 junction bases match TRBD1. Here the CDR3 is given as CASRPQGVKDQPQHF. The DNA reads TGTGCCAGCAGACCCCAGGGGGTGAAAGATCAGCCCCAGCATTTT. With the portions outside the CDR3 filled from the reference TRBV2 and TRBJ1-5 genes, the complete variable region becomes EPEVTQTPSHQVTQMGQEVILRCVPISNHLYFYWYRQILGQKVEFLVSFYNNEISEKSEIFDDQFSVERPDGSNFTLKIRSTKLEDSAMYFCASRPQGVKDQPQHFGDGTRLSIL.